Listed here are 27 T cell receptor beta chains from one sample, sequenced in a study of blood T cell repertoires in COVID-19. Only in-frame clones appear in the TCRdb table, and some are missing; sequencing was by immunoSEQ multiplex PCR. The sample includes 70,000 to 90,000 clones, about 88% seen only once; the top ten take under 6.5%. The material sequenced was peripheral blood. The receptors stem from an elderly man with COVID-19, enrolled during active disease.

The CDR3 here is CASSLTGTGVGTEAFF. The CDR3 DNA is TGCGCCAGCAGCCTAACCGGGACAGGGGTCGGGACTGAAGCTTTCTTT. J is TRBJ1-1 and V is TRBV5-1; TRBD1 matches 10 bases. In germline, CDR1 is SGHRS, CDR2 YFSETQ. The CDR3 sequence is 16 residues long. V trimming: 4 bases; J trimming: 5 bases; junction bases outside the gene matches: 11.

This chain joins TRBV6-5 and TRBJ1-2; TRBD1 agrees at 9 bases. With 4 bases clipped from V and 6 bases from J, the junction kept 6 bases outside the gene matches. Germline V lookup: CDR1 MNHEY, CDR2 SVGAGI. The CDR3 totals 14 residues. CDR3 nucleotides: TGTGCCAGCAGTTGGACCGGGACAGGGAATGGCTACACCTTC. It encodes CASSWTGTGNGYTF.

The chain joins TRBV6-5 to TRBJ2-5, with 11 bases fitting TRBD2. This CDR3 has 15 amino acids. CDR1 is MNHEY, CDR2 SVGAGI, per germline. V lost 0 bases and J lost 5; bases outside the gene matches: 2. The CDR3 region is CASSYSRLAGETQYF. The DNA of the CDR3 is TGTGCCAGCAGTTACTCGAGACTAGCGGGGGAGACCCAGTACTTC.

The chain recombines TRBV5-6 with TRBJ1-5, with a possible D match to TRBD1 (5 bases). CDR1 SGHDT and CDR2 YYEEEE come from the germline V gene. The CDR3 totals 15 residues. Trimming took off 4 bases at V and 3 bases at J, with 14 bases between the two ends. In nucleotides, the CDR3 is TGTGCCAGCAGCCTTGGGGCAGGGAACAATCAGCCCCAGCATTTT. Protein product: CASSLGAGNNQPQHF.

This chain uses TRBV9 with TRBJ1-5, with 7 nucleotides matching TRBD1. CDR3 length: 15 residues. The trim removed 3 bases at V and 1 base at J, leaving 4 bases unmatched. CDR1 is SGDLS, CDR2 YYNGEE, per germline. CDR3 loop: CASSATGWSNQPQHF. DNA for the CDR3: TGTGCCAGCAGCGCGACAGGGTGGAGCAATCAGCCCCAGCATTTT.

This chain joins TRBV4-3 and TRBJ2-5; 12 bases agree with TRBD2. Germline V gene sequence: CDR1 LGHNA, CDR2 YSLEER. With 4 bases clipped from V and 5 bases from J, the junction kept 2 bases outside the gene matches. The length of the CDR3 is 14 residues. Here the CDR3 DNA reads TGCGCCAGCAGCCTGACTAGCGGGGGTGAGACCCAGTACTTC. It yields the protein CASSLTSGGETQYF.

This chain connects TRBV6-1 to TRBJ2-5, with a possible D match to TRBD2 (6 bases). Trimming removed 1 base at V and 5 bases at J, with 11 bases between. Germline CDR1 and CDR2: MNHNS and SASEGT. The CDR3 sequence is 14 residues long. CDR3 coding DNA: TGTGCCAGCAGTGAAGGGGCAGGGACTGAGACCCAGTACTTC. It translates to CASSEGAGTETQYF.

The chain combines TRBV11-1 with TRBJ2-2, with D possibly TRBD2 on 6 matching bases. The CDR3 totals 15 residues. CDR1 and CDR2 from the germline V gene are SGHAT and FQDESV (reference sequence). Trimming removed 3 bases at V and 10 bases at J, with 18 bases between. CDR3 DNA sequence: TGTGCCAGCAGCTTCGCGTCGCGGGGCCTCTTGGAGCTGTTTTTT. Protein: CASSFASRGLLELFF.

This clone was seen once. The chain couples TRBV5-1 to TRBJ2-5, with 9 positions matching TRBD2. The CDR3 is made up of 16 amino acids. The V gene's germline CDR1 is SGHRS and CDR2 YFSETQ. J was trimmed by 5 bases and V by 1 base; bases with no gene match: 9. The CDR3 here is CASSLTGGTSLETQYF. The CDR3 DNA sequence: TGCGCCAGCAGCTTGACAGGCGGGACTAGCCTGGAGACCCAGTACTTC. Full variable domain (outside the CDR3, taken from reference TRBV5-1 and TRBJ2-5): KAGVTQTPRYLIKTRGQQVTLSCSPISGHRSVSWYQQTPGQGLQFLFEYFSETQRNKGNFPGRFSGRQFSNSRSEMNVSTLELGDSALYLCASSLTGGTSLETQYFGPGTRLLVL.

This chain's CDR3 is CASSQDGGIGTEAFF. The CDR3 DNA reads TGTGCCAGCAGCCAAGATGGGGGGATAGGCACTGAAGCTTTCTTT. The chain is built from TRBV4-2 and TRBJ1-1; D possibly corresponds to TRBD1 (5 bases). The CDR3 length is 15 residues. Germline V CDR1 and CDR2: LGHNA, YNFKEQ. Trimming took 0 bases from V and 4 from J, leaving 12 bases between them.

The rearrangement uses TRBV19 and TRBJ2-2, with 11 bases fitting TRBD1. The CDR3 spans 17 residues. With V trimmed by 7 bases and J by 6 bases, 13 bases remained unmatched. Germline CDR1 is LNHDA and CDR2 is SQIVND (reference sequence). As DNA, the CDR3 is TGTGCCAGTACCCCCTTTTCAGGGACAGGGGGTTCCGGGGAGCTGTTTTTT. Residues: CASTPFSGTGGSGELFF.

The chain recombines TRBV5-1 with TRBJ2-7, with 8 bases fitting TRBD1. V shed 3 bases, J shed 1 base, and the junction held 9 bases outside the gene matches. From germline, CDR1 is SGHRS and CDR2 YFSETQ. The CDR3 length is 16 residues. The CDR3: CASSSGQGIRSYEQYF. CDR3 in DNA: TGCGCCAGCAGCTCCGGACAGGGCATACGATCCTACGAGCAGTACTTC.

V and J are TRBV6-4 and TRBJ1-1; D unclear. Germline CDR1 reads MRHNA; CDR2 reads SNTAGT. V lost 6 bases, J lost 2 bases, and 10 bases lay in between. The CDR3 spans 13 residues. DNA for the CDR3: TGTGCCAGCAGGAGGGAGTCTAACACTGAAGCTTTCTTT. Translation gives CASRRESNTEAFF.

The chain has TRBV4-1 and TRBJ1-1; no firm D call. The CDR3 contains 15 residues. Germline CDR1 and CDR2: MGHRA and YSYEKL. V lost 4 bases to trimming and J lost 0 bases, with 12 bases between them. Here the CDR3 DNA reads TGCGCCAGCAGCCGTTTCGGAGGCATGAACACTGAAGCTTTCTTT. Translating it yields CASSRFGGMNTEAFF.

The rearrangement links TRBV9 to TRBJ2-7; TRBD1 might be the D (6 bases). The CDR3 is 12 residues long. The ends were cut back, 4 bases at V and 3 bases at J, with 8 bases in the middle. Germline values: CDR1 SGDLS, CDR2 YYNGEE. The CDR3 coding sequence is TGTGCCAGCAGCCGGGACAACTACGAGCAGTACTTC. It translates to CASSRDNYEQYF. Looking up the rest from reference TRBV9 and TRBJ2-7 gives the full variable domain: DSGVTQTPKHLITATGQRVTLRCSPRSGDLSVYWYQQSLDQGLQFLIQYYNGEERAKGNILERFSAQQFPDLHSELNLSSLELGDSALYFCASSRDNYEQYFGPGTRLTVT.

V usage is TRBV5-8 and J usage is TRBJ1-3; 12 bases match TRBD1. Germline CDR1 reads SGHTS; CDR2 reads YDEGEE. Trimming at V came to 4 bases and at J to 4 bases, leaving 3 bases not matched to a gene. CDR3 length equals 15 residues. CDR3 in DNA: TGTGCCAGCAGCACGGGACAGGGGGCCGGAAACACCATATATTTT. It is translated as CASSTGQGAGNTIYF.

The CDR3: CATGTGGPTGELFF. The CDR3 nucleotides are TGTGCCACCGGAACAGGGGGGCCGACCGGGGAGCTGTTTTTT. The rearrangement joins TRBV6-5 to TRBJ2-2, with 8 bases fitting TRBD1. CDR1 is MNHEY and CDR2 is SVGAGI in the germline V gene. V shed 10 bases and J 5 bases; nucleotides not matched to a gene: 9. The CDR3 sequence is 14 residues long.

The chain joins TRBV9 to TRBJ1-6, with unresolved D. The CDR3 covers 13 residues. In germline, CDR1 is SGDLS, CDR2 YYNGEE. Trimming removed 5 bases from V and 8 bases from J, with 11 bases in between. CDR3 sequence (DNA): TGTGCCAGCAGTTTTAACGGGGATTCACCCCTCCACTTT. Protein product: CASSFNGDSPLHF.

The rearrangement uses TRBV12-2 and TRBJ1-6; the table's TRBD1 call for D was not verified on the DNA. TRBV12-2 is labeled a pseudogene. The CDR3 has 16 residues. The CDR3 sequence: CASRLRVVQDNSPLHF. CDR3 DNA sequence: TGTGCAAGTCGCTTAAGGGTCGTACAGGATAATTCACCCCTCCACTTT.

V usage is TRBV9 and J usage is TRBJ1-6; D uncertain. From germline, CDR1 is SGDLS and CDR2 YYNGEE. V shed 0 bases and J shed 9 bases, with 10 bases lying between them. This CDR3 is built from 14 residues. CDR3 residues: CASSVGGPGSPLHF. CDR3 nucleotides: TGTGCCAGCAGCGTAGGAGGGCCCGGTTCACCCCTCCACTTT.

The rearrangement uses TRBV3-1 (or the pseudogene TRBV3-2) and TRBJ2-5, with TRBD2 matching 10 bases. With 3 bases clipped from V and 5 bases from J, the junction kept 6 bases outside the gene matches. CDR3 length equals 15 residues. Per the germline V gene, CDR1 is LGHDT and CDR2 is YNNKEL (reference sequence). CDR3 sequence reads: CASSQGAGGFETQYF. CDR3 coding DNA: TGTGCCAGCAGCCAGGGAGCGGGGGGGTTTGAGACCCAGTACTTC.

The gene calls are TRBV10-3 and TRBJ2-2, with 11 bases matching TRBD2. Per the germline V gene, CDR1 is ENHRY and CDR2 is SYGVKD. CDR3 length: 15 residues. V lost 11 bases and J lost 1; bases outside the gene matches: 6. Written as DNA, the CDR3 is TGTGCCTCGCGTAGCGGGGGGGTGAACACCGGGGAGCTGTTTTTT. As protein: CASRSGGVNTGELFF.

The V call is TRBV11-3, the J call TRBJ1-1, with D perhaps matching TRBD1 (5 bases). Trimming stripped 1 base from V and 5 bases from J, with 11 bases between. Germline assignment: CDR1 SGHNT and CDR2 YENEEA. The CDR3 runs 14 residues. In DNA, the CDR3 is TGTGCCAGCAGCTTAGTAAGGGGTGGAACTGAAGCTTTCTTT. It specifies CASSLVRGGTEAFF.

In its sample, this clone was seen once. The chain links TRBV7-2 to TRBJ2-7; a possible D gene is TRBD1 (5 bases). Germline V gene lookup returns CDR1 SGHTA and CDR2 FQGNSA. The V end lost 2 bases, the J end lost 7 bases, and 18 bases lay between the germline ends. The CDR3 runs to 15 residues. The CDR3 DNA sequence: TGTGCCAGCAGCTTAATGGGGCAGGGTCTGCGAGAGCAGTACTTC. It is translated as CASSLMGQGLREQYF.

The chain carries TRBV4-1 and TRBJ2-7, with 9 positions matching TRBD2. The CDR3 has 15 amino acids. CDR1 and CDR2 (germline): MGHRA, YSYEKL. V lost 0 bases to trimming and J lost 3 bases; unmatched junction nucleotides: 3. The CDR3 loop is CASSQELTSGYEQYF. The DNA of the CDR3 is TGCGCCAGCAGCCAAGAATTGACTAGCGGCTACGAGCAGTACTTC.

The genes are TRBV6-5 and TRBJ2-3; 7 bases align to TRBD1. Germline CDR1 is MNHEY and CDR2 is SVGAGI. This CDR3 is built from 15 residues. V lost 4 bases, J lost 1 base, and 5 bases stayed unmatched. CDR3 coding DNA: TGTGCCAGCAGTTCACCGGGACAGCGCACAGATACGCAGTATTTT. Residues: CASSSPGQRTDTQYF.

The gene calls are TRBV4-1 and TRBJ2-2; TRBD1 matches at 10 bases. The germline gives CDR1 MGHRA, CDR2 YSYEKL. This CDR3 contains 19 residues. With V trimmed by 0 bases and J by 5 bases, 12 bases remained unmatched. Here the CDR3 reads CASSQESGRGTGDTGELFF. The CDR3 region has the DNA TGCGCCAGCAGCCAAGAATCGGGTCGTGGGACAGGGGATACCGGGGAGCTGTTTTTT.